Listed below are T cell receptor beta chains from one sample, sequenced in a study of blood T cell repertoires in COVID-19. This table comes from immunoSEQ multiplex PCR, and its TCRdb copy is limited to in-frame clones, with some not included. The repertoire includes 13,000 to 15,000 clones, approximately 84% of them detected once, and roughly 28% sits in the top ten. Sample: peripheral blood. Every receptor here comes from a human donor in a cohort sampled during active COVID-19. The CDR3 runs from the conserved cysteine through the conserved F or W. The D gene is left open where the match is weak. For some rows the clone size is stated as once, few or many, or as a class when expanded; others skip it.

clone_size,v_call,d_call,j_call,cdr3_aa,cdr3_nt
-,TRBV4-3,-,TRBJ2-7,CASSQVLLSYEQYF,TGCGCCAGCAGCCAAGTCCTCTTGTCCTACGAGCAGTACTTC
-,TRBV30,-,TRBJ1-4,CAWKGVGEKLFF,TGTGCCTGGAAGGGGGTTGGGGAAAAACTGTTTTTT
-,TRBV6-2/TRBV6-3,-,TRBJ1-1,CASSSSGSAFF,TGTGCCAGCAGTTCCTCAGGGAGTGCTTTCTTT
-,TRBV7-9,-,TRBJ1-5,CASRAEGERPQHF,TGTGCCAGCAGAGCTGAGGGGGAGAGGCCCCAGCATTTT
once,TRBV5-5,TRBD1,TRBJ2-7,CASSLGRLQGYEQYF,TGTGCCAGCAGCTTGGGGAGGCTACAGGGGTACGAGCAGTACTTC
-,TRBV12-2,-,TRBJ1-1,CASRLATANTEAFF,TGTGCAAGTCGCTTAGCTACAGCGAACACTGAAGCTTTCTTT
-,TRBV18,TRBD1,TRBJ2-5,CASSPDRGRRTQYF,TGTGCCAGCTCACCGGACAGGGGCCGAAGGACCCAGTACTTC
-,TRBV11-1,-,TRBJ2-7,CASSLETLGGRPYF,TGTGCCAGCAGCTTAGAGACCCTTGGAGGCCGGCCGTACTTC
few,TRBV18,-,TRBJ2-7,CASSPRQETYEQYF,TGTGCCAGCTCACCAAGACAGGAAACCTACGAGCAGTACTTC
once,TRBV4-1,TRBD2,TRBJ2-3,CASSQGSSGRADTQYF,TGCGCCAGCAGCCAAGGGTCTAGCGGGAGAGCAGATACGCAGTATTTT
-,TRBV7-2,-,TRBJ2-2,CASSLVRLDTGELFF,TGTGCCAGCAGCTTAGTGCGGTTGGACACCGGGGAGCTGTTTTTT